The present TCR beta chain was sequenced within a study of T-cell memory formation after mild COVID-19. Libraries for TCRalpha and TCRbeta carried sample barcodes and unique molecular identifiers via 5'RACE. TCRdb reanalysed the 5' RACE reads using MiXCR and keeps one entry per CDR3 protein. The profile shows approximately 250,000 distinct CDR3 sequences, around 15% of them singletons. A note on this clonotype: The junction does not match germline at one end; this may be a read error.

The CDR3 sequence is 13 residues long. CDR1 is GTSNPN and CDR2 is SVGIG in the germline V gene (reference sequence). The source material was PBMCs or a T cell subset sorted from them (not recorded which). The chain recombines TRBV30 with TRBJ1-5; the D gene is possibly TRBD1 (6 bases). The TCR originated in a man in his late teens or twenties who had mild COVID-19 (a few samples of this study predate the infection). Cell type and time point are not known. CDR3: CAWSVGGAEVPYF. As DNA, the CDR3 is TGTGCCTGGAGTGTCGGGGGGGCGGAGGTCCCGTATTTT.